A selection of T cell receptor beta chains follows, all from one sample in a study of monozygotic twins with inflammatory bowel disease. TCRdb re-called the 5' RACE reads; every CDR3 protein appears as one record, without DNA. The sample holds around 230,000 distinct CDR3 sequences. Sequencing was carried out using blood. Receptor source: a human donor with ulcerative colitis or Crohn's disease, or a healthy co-twin of an affected twin (not recorded which). CDR3s include the opening cysteine and the closing phenylalanine or tryptophan. The order of the fields is J gene, V gene, CDR3 protein.

j_gene: TRBJ1-1
v_gene: TRBV9
CDR3aa: CASSATGGKDGWLNTEAFF

j_gene: TRBJ2-3
v_gene: TRBV11-2
CDR3aa: CASSSLRTVSVDTQYF

j_gene: TRBJ2-7
v_gene: TRBV7-8
CDR3aa: CASSLAGGKNEQYF

j_gene: TRBJ1-5
v_gene: TRBV5-8
CDR3aa: CASSLRAPGGDQPQHF

j_gene: TRBJ1-1
v_gene: TRBV7-9
CDR3aa: CASSLVFSNTEAFF

j_gene: TRBJ2-5
v_gene: TRBV20-1
CDR3aa: CSASLPGGGETQYF

j_gene: TRBJ2-5
v_gene: TRBV2
CDR3aa: CASSEARETQYF

j_gene: TRBJ2-5
v_gene: TRBV6-2/TRBV6-3
CDR3aa: CASSYAGPTRGTQYF

j_gene: TRBJ2-1
v_gene: TRBV7-2
CDR3aa: CASSSDRGREQFF

j_gene: TRBJ1-5
v_gene: TRBV5-6
CDR3aa: CASSLRKGLGNQPQHF

j_gene: TRBJ2-3
v_gene: TRBV5-6
CDR3aa: CASSWTTGQGSPDTQYF

j_gene: TRBJ2-5
v_gene: TRBV11-2
CDR3aa: CASSLSGKKETQYF

j_gene: TRBJ2-4
v_gene: TRBV9
CDR3aa: CASSVDLGLAGDRGNKNIQYF

j_gene: TRBJ2-3
v_gene: TRBV20-1
CDR3aa: CSAREGSGGAQDTQYF

j_gene: TRBJ1-2
v_gene: TRBV6-6
CDR3aa: CASSYNTQADGYTF

j_gene: TRBJ2-7
v_gene: TRBV5-6
CDR3aa: CASSLKDRYSYEQYF

j_gene: TRBJ2-7
v_gene: TRBV7-8
CDR3aa: CASSLDVGTPEQYF

j_gene: TRBJ2-5
v_gene: TRBV20-1
CDR3aa: CSARSPGGSFVQYF

j_gene: TRBJ1-4
v_gene: TRBV11-2
CDR3aa: CASRPQGSEKLFF

j_gene: TRBJ1-1
v_gene: TRBV7-3
CDR3aa: CASSVSGGSFTEAFF

j_gene: TRBJ1-1
v_gene: TRBV12-3/TRBV12-4
CDR3aa: CASSLGVDEAFF

j_gene: TRBJ2-4
v_gene: TRBV5-1
CDR3aa: CASSLQGTQGDIQYF

j_gene: TRBJ2-1
v_gene: TRBV20-1
CDR3aa: CSARVNQAGGLKVLNNEQFF

j_gene: TRBJ2-5
v_gene: TRBV12-3/TRBV12-4
CDR3aa: CASSLSHSGGLETQYF

j_gene: TRBJ1-5
v_gene: TRBV7-2
CDR3aa: CASSYRQGAYQPQHF

j_gene: TRBJ2-2
v_gene: TRBV5-5
CDR3aa: CASSLGFGVPNTGELFF

j_gene: TRBJ1-4
v_gene: TRBV12-3/TRBV12-4
CDR3aa: CASSLAGQKNEKLFF

j_gene: TRBJ2-7
v_gene: TRBV2
CDR3aa: CASRGTSGGLPYEQYF

j_gene: TRBJ1-4
v_gene: TRBV12-3/TRBV12-4
CDR3aa: CASSLGQVGEKLFF

j_gene: TRBJ1-4
v_gene: TRBV5-1
CDR3aa: CASSPRTGDLKLFF

j_gene: TRBJ2-1
v_gene: TRBV6-5
CDR3aa: CASSYGQATYNEQFF

j_gene: TRBJ1-3
v_gene: TRBV20-1
CDR3aa: CSARDRTAGRGSGNTIYF

j_gene: TRBJ2-3
v_gene: TRBV6-1
CDR3aa: CASSRTSGGASTDTQYF

j_gene: TRBJ1-4
v_gene: TRBV5-1
CDR3aa: CASSPRAPIEKLFF

j_gene: TRBJ2-2
v_gene: TRBV6-1
CDR3aa: CASRGQGKNTGELFF

j_gene: TRBJ2-1
v_gene: TRBV5-1
CDR3aa: CASSFPETYNEQFF

j_gene: TRBJ2-1
v_gene: TRBV3-1
CDR3aa: CASSQERGYLYNEQFF

j_gene: TRBJ2-7
v_gene: TRBV20-1
CDR3aa: CSVMTGHEQYF

j_gene: TRBJ2-7
v_gene: TRBV5-6
CDR3aa: CASSLQAYEQYF

j_gene: TRBJ2-1
v_gene: TRBV7-9
CDR3aa: CASSLGPDDEQFF

j_gene: TRBJ2-2
v_gene: TRBV5-1
CDR3aa: CASSMVGGEDTGELFF

j_gene: TRBJ1-4
v_gene: TRBV5-6
CDR3aa: CASSSWGERANEKLFF

j_gene: TRBJ2-7
v_gene: TRBV11-2
CDR3aa: CASSSRASSRRGDEQYF

j_gene: TRBJ1-5
v_gene: TRBV6-1
CDR3aa: CASTKTGFGNQPQHF

j_gene: TRBJ1-1
v_gene: TRBV7-9
CDR3aa: CASGHAGKTEAFF

j_gene: TRBJ2-1
v_gene: TRBV5-1
CDR3aa: CASSLTVAGGPKGYNEQFF

j_gene: TRBJ1-1
v_gene: TRBV5-1
CDR3aa: CASSLDYGNTEAFF

j_gene: TRBJ1-2
v_gene: TRBV7-9
CDR3aa: CASSLAGTLNYGYTF

j_gene: TRBJ1-2
v_gene: TRBV10-3
CDR3aa: CAISEVVGYTF